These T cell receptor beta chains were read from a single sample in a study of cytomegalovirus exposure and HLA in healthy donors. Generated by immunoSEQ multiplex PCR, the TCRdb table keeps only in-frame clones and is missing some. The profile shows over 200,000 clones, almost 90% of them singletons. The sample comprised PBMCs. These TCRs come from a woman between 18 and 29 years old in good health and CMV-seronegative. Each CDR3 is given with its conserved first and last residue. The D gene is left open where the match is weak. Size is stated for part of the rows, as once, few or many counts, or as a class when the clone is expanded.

TGCGCCAGCAGCTTGTCATCAGGGTCAGCCGGGGAGCTGTTTTTT	CASSLSSGSAGELFF	15	TRBV5-1	TRBJ2-2	.	.
TGTGCCAGCAGTCCAACCCCTCCGGGACTAGGTAGTTACGAGCAGTACTTC	CASSPTPPGLGSYEQYF	17	TRBV27	TRBJ2-7	.	TRBD2
TGTGCCAGCTCACCACCTACCGGCTATGGCTACACCTTC	CASSPPTGYGYTF	13	TRBV18	TRBJ1-2	.	.
TGCGCCAGCAGCTTTACCGGGACAGGCCTGGATGGCTACACCTTC	CASSFTGTGLDGYTF	15	TRBV5-1	TRBJ1-2	.	TRBD1
TGCAGCGTTGCTGACTCCAATCAGCCCCAGCATTTT	CSVADSNQPQHF	12	TRBV29-1	TRBJ1-5	.	.
TGTGCCAGCAGCTTGGCCGGAAGCCGGGCCGGGGAGCTGTTTTTT	CASSLAGSRAGELFF	15	TRBV5-6	TRBJ2-2	.	.
TGCGCCAGCAGCCAAGGGACAGCCGTCCTCTCCTACGAGCAGTACTTC	CASSQGTAVLSYEQYF	16	TRBV4-1	TRBJ2-7	few	.
TGTGCCAGCATCCTCAGGGGTCGCAATCAGCCCCAGCATTTT	CASILRGRNQPQHF	14	TRBV21-1	TRBJ1-5	once	.
TGTGCCAGCGGAAAAGAGACAGGATCTAACTATGGCTACACCTTC	CASGKETGSNYGYTF	15	TRBV27	TRBJ1-2	.	.
TGTGCCTGGAGTCGTCTAGCGGGGATCAATGAGCAGTTCTTC	CAWSRLAGINEQFF	14	TRBV30	TRBJ2-1	.	TRBD2
TGTGCCAGCAGTACGCCGGGATCGAACACTGAAGCTTTCTTT	CASSTPGSNTEAFF	14	TRBV27	TRBJ1-1	.	.
TGTGCCAGCCCGGGACTAGCGGTCCGCGAGACCCAGTACTTC	CASPGLAVRETQYF	14	TRBV6-1	TRBJ2-5	once	TRBD2
TGTGCCAGCAGTTCAAAACCGGGACTAAGTGTTGAGCAGTTCTTC	CASSSKPGLSVEQFF	15	TRBV6-5	TRBJ2-1	.	TRBD2
TGTGCCAGCAGTTACGGGACTAGCGAATACAATGAGCAGTTCTTC	CASSYGTSEYNEQFF	15	TRBV6-5	TRBJ2-1	.	TRBD2
TGTGCCAGCAGCACCACTAGCGGCCTCTCCTACGAGCAGTACTTC	CASSTTSGLSYEQYF	15	TRBV7-2	TRBJ2-7	.	TRBD2
TGCAGCGTTGAGGGGCCGGACAGGGGAGCGTACAATGAGCAGTTCTTC	CSVEGPDRGAYNEQFF	16	TRBV29-1	TRBJ2-1	.	TRBD1
TGCGCCAGCAGCTTGGCACAGGACTACGAGCAGTACTTC	CASSLAQDYEQYF	13	TRBV5-1	TRBJ2-7	.	.
TGCGCCAGCAGCCAAGATATGGCGGTTCAAGAGACCCAGTACTTC	CASSQDMAVQETQYF	15	TRBV4-1	TRBJ2-5	.	.
TGTGCCAGCAGCTCGACTAGCGGGAGCCCAGATACGCAGTATTTT	CASSSTSGSPDTQYF	15	TRBV7-9	TRBJ2-3	.	TRBD2
TGTGCCAGCAGCCGAATCGACAGGGATGATGAAAAACTGTTTTTT	CASSRIDRDDEKLFF	15	TRBV28	TRBJ1-4	.	TRBD1
TGTGCCAGCAGCTTGGGGGCGGGCTATCTCTACGAGCAGTACTTC	CASSLGAGYLYEQYF	15	TRBV5-4	TRBJ2-7	.	.
TGTGCCACCAGCAGAGAATACAGGCGGGAGCTGTTTTTT	CATSREYRRELFF	13	TRBV15	TRBJ2-2	.	.
TGTGCCAGCAATTCCGTCCCCGGGCTAGCGGGAGGGTACGGTGAGCAGTTCTTC	CASNSVPGLAGGYGEQFF	18	TRBV28	TRBJ2-1	.	TRBD2
TGTGCCAGCAGCGTAGGTCTAGCCCACCGGAATGAGCAGTTCTTC	CASSVGLAHRNEQFF	15	TRBV9	TRBJ2-1	.	.
TGTGCCAGCAATGGACAGGGCGGTTACACCGGGGAGCTGTTTTTT	CASNGQGGYTGELFF	15	TRBV28	TRBJ2-2	.	TRBD1
TGTGCCAGCACCTTTAAGACTAGCATCTACGAGCAGTACTTC	CASTFKTSIYEQYF	14	TRBV27	TRBJ2-7	.	TRBD2
TGTGCCAGCACCCCACAGGGGCTCTCCTACGAGCAGTACTTC	CASTPQGLSYEQYF	14	TRBV28	TRBJ2-7	few	TRBD1
TGCGCCAGCAGCCAATGGATAGATAGCGGCCAAGGGGACAATGAGCAGTTCTTC	CASSQWIDSGQGDNEQFF	18	TRBV4-1	TRBJ2-1	.	.